The T cell receptor (beta chain) described here comes from a study of T cells in Graves' hyperthyroidism and ophthalmopathy. Findings of the study overall: A model of 13 V-J pairs discriminated ophthalmopathy from stable hyperthyroidism. Blood samples included most of the expanded thyroid clonotypes exceeding 0.001.

On this clonotype: Its antigen is unknown.

RNA transcripts served as the template for amplifying TCR beta CDR3 regions. Using the HTBI primer set, a first-round RT-PCR was run on the TCR CDR3. TCRdb ran MiXCR on the multiplex PCR reads and lists one entry per CDR3 protein. The table shows approximately 530,000 distinct CDR3 sequences, with approximately 20% occurring only once. Germline loops: CDR1 DFQATT, CDR2 SNEGSKA (reference sequence). V was clipped by 0 bases and J by 8 bases, with 5 bases between them. The CDR3 is 12 amino acids. The sequenced material came from blood. This TCR was sampled from a man aged 40-49 years with Graves' ophthalmopathy. The chain uses TRBV20-1 and TRBJ1-6; D not certain. The CDR3 protein is CSAREVDSPLHF. DNA of the CDR3: TGCAGTGCTAGAGAGGTGGATTCACCCCTCCACTTT.